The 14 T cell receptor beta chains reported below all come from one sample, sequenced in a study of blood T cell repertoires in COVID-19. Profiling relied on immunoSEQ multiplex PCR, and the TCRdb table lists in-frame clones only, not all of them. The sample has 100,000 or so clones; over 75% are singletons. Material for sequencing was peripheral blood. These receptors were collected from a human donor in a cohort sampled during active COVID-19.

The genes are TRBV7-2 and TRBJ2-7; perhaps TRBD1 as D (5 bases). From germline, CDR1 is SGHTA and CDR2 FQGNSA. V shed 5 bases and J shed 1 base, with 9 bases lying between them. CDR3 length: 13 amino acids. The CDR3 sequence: CASSTRQSYEQYF. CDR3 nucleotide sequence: TGTGCCAGCAGCACGAGACAGTCCTACGAGCAGTACTTC.

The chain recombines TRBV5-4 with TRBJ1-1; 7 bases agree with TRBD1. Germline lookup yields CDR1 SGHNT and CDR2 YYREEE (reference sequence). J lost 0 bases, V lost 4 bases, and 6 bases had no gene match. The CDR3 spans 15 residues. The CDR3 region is CASSQGDRVNTEAFF. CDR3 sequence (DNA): TGTGCCAGCAGCCAGGGAGACAGGGTGAACACTGAAGCTTTCTTT.

The CDR3 here is CASSLEGARGNTIYF. CDR3 sequence (DNA): TGTGCCAGCAGCTTGGAGGGGGCGCGTGGAAACACCATATATTTT. This chain links TRBV5-4 with TRBJ1-3; 7 positions agree with TRBD1. Germline CDR1 reads SGHNT; CDR2 reads YYREEE (reference sequence). V was clipped by 0 bases and J by 3 bases; unmatched bases: 3. The CDR3 contains 15 residues.

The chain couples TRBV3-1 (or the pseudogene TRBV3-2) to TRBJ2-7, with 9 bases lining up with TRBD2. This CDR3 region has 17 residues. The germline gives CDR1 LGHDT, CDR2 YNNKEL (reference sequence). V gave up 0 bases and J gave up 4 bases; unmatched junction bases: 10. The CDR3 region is CASSQDRIGSGSYEQYF. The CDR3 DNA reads TGTGCCAGCAGCCAAGATCGCATCGGTAGCGGGAGTTACGAGCAGTACTTC.

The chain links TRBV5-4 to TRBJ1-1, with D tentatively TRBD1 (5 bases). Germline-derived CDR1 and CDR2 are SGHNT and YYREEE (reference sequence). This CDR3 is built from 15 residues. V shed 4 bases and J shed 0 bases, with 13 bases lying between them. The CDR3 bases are TGTGCCAGCAGCCGTGGGGCCCTCATGAACACTGAAGCTTTCTTT. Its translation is CASSRGALMNTEAFF.

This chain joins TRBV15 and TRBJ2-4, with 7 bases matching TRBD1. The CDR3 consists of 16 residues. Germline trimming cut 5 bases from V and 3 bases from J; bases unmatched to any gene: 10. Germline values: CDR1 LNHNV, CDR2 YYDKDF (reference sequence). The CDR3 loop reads CATSGPDRTGKNIQYF. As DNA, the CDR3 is TGTGCCACCAGCGGCCCCGACCGGACAGGCAAAAACATTCAGTACTTC.

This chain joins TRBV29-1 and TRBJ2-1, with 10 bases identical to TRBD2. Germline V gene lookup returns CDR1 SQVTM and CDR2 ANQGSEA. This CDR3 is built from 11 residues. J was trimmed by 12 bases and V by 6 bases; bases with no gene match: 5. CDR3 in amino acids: CSVGTSDWQFF. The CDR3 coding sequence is TGCAGCGTCGGGACTAGCGATTGGCAGTTCTTC.

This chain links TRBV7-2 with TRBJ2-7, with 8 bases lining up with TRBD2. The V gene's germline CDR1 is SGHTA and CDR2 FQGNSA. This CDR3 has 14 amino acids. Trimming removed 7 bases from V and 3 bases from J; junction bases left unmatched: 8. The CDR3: CASTPERGNYEQYF. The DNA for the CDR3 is TGTGCCAGCACCCCGGAGCGGGGGAACTACGAGCAGTACTTC. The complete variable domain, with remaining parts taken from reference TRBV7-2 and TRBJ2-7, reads GAGVSQSPSNKVTEKGKDVELRCDPISGHTALYWYRQSLGQGLEFLIYFQGNSAPDKSGLPSDRFSAERTGGSVSTLTIQRTQQEDSAVYLCASTPERGNYEQYFGPGTRLTVT.

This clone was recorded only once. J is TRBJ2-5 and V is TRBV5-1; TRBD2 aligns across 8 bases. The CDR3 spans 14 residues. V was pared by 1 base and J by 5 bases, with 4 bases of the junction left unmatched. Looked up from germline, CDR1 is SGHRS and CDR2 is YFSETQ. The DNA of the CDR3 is TGCGCCAGCAGCTTGAGCGGGGGCTGGGAGACCCAGTACTTC. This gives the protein CASSLSGGWETQYF.

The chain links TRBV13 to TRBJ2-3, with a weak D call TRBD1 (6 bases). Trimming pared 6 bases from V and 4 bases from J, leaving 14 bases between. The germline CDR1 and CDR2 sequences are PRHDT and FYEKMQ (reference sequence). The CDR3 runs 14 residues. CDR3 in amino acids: CASRFQGWPDTQYF. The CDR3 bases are TGTGCCAGCAGATTCCAGGGGTGGCCAGATACGCAGTATTTT.

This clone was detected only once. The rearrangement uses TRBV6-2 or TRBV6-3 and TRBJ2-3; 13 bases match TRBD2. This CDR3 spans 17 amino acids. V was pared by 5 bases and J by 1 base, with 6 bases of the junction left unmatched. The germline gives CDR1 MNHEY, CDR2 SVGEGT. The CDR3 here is CASSTGLAGEGTDTQYF. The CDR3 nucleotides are TGTGCCAGCAGTACCGGACTAGCGGGAGAGGGCACAGATACGCAGTATTTT.

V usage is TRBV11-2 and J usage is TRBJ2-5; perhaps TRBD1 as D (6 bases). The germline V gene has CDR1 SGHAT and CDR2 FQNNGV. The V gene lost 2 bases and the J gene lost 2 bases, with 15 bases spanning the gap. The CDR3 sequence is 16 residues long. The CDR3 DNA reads TGTGCCAGCAGCTTAATCACAGGGCCGATGCAAGAGACCCAGTACTTC. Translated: CASSLITGPMQETQYF.

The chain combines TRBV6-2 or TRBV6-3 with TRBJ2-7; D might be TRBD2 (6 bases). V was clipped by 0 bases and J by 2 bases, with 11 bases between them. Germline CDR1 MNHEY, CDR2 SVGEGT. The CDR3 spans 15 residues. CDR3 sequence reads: CASSYSGTPAYEQYF. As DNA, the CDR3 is TGTGCCAGCAGTTACTCCGGGACTCCTGCCTACGAGCAGTACTTC.

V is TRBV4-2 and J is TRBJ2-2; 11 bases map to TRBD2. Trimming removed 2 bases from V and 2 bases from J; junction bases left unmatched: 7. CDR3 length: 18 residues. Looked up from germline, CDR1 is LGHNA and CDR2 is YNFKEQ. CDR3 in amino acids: CASSQLKGLADNTGELFF. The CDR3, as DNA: TGTGCCAGCAGCCAATTGAAGGGACTAGCGGATAACACCGGGGAGCTGTTTTTT.